The present TCR beta chain was sequenced within a study of spatial heterogeneity in lung cancer. Overall study context: There were consistently more beta-chain sequences detected than alpha-chain sequences. General study findings and limits: The number of expanded tumor alpha and beta chains correlated with mutation number.

Noted time point: sample taken at primary tumor resection. Some 72 TRACERx patients with early, untreated non-small cell lung cancer donated samples. From tumor, nontumor lung or frozen PBMC, whole RNA was taken unsorted for sequencing. This clonotype was counted ten times or more. Its antigen is as yet unknown. Between the trimmed V and J ends, which lost 3 bases and 10 bases, there was a span of 13 bases. The CDR3 runs to 13 residues. Germline V gives CDR1 SNHLY, CDR2 FYNNEI. All TCR cDNA molecules were individually tagged with a unique molecular identifier. TCRdb itself ran the 5' RACE reads through MiXCR, one entry per CDR3 protein. The sample has 7,200 or so distinct CDR3 sequences; 6.5% to 8.5% are singletons.

The clonotype originates from a female donor with early-stage non-small cell lung cancer. The chain combines TRBV2 with TRBJ2-1, with D perhaps matching TRBD1 (6 bases). The sequenced sample was lung tumor tissue, obtained at surgery. This CDR3 is CASSDEQGREQFF. Here the CDR3 DNA reads TGTGCCAGCAGTGATGAACAGGGAAGGGAGCAGTTCTTC.